This T cell receptor beta chain stems from a study of blood T cell repertoires in COVID-19 (TCRdb year 2020). About the full investigation: Samples from collaborators originated in the United States, Italy and Spain and spanned both the acute and convalescent phases of COVID-19. The prospective study material was composed of cDNA or gDNA derived from T cells, B-cell-depleted T cells, or PBMCs. The dataset comprised deeply sampled blood TCRbeta repertoires from subjects exposed to, actively infected with, or recovered from COVID-19. The repertoires were made available in a free public database intended to serve as a resource for research on the immune response to SARS-CoV-2. Samples were obtained from the ongoing ImmuneRACE study (first 160 participants) and from 1,254 subjects provided by 6 global collaborators. A de-identified subject ID, COVID-19 status, age in years and sex were almost always included in the sample metadata. Where HLA class I and class II types were available, the types were taken from metadata supplied by the sample provider, not from assay-based typing. What the work shows at the level of the full study, not this receptor alone: Clinical and demographic metadata were provided uncurated, with the amount varying by source and participant.

In this sample, this clone turned up once. Its antigen remains unidentified. Base qualities were left out, and no much larger clone turns up one base away. At one collaborating source in Seattle, patients were enrolled during active infection and were followed longitudinally through the course of disease. Collaborating institutions collected whole blood in K2EDTA tubes following their own protocols. For TCRbeta analysis, collaborators shipped samples in one of three forms: frozen whole blood, isolated PBMCs, or DNA extracted from either of those sample types. TCRbeta CDR3 regions were amplified from genomic DNA using the immunoSEQ Assay, a bias-controlled multiplex PCR. From the authors' description of their analysis: Nucleated cell counts per sample were estimated from amplification of reference gene primers within the assay. Sequence reads were collapsed and filtered to measure the absolute abundance of every unique TCRbeta CDR3 rearrangement. For each sample, productive Simpson clonality was calculated as the square root of Simpson's diversity index over productive rearrangements. TCRdb holds this immuneACCESS table with in-frame rearrangements only. Some clones are missing; in checked studies, unresolved V genes explain under half, and the rest has no known cause. Clone size and V and J calls were adopted from that table, with D and trimming inferred from the DNA. The sample records about 200,000 clones, around 85% of which are singletons. The ten largest clones take up roughly 2.2% of the sample.

The germline V gene (reference sequence) provides CDR1 LNHDA and CDR2 SQIVND. The CDR3 runs 16 residues from the cysteine to the phenylalanine. CDR3 DNA only is kept here, 48 bases in frame from base 1. Relative to germline, V is 3 bases shorter and J is 2 bases shorter, with 14 bases between their ends. The clonotype comes from a woman aged 65 to 85 with COVID-19, enrolled during active disease. The chain is made from TRBV19 and TRBJ1-5; the D gene cannot be named for sure. Sequencing was performed on peripheral blood. The CDR3 region has the sequence CASSITTRGGNQPQHF. The nucleotide sequence is TGTGCCAGTAGTATCACTACTCGTGGCGGCAATCAGCCCCAGCATTTT.